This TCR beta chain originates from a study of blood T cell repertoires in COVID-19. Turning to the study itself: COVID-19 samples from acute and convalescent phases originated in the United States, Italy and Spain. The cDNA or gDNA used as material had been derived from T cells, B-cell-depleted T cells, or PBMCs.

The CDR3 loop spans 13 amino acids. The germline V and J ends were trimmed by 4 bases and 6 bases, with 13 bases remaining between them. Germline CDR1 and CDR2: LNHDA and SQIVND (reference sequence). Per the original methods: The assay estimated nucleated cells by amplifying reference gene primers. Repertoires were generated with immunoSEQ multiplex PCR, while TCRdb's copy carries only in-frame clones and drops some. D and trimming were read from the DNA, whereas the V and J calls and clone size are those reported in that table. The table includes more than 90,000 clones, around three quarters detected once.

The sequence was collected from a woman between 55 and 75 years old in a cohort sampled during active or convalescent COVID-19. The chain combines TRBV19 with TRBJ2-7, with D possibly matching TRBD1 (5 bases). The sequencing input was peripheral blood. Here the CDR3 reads CASSSQQRGEQYF. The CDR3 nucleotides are TGTGCCAGTAGTAGCCAGCAAAGGGGCGAGCAGTACTTC. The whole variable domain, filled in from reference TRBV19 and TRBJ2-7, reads DGGITQSPKYLFRKEGQNVTLSCEQNLNHDAMYWYRQDPGQGLRLIYYSQIVNDFQKGDIAEGYSVSREKKESFPLTVTSAQKNPTAFYLCASSSQQRGEQYFGPGTRLTVT.